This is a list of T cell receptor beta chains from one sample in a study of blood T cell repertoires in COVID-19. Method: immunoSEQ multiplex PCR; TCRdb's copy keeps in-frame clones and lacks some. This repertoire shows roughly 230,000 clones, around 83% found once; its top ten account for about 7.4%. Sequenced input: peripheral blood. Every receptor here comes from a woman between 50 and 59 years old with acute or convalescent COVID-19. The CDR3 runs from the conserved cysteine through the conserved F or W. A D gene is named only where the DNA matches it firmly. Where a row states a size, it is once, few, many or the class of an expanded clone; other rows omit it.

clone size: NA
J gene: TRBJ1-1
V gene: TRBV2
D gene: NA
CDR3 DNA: TGTGCCAGCACCATGGAGGGATTCACTGAAGCTTTCTTT
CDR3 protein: CASTMEGFTEAFF

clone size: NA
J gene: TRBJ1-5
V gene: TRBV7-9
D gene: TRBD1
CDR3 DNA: TGTGCCAGCAGCCCGGGGACAGTAAGCGGCCATAGCAATCAGCCCCAGCATTTT
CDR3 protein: CASSPGTVSGHSNQPQHF

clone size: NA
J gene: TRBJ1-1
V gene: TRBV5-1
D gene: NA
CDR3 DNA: TGCGCCAGCAGCGTGAGATCGGGACATAGGAACACTGAAGCTTTCTTT
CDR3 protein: CASSVRSGHRNTEAFF

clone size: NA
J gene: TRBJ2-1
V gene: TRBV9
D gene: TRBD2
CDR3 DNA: TGTGCCAGCAGCGTAGCCGGGGGGGAGTCAGATGAGCAGTTCTTC
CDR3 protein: CASSVAGGESDEQFF

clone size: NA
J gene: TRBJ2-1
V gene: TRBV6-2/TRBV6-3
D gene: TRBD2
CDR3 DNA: TGTGCCAGCAGTTACTCCGGGACTAGCGGGAAGATTGAGCAGTTCTTC
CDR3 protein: CASSYSGTSGKIEQFF

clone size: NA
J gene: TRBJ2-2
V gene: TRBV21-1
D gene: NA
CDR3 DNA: TGTGCCAGGGCTTTGCCGGGACAGAACACCGGGGAGCTGTTTTTT
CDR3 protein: CARALPGQNTGELFF

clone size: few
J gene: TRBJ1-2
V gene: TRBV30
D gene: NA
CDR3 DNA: TGTGCCTGGAGACGCGGCAGTCTCTATGGCTACACCTTC
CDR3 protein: CAWRRGSLYGYTF

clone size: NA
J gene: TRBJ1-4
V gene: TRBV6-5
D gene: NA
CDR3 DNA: TGTGCCAGCAGTTACGGTCGGGCAACTAATGAAAAACTGTTTTTT
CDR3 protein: CASSYGRATNEKLFF

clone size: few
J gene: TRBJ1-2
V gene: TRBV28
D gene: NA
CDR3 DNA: TGTGCCAGCAGTTCCAGAAACTATGGCTACACCTTC
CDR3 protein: CASSSRNYGYTF

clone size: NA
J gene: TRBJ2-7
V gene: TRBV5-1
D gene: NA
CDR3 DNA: TGCGCCAGCAGCCCAAGTACAGGGACCTACGAGCAGTACTTC
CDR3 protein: CASSPSTGTYEQYF

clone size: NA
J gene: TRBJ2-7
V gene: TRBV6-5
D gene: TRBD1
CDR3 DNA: TGTGCCAGCAAAGGGGGACAGGGGAAGTACGAGCAGTACTTC
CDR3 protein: CASKGGQGKYEQYF

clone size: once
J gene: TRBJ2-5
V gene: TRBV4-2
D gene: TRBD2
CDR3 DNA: TGTGCCAGCAGCTTCGGGCGGGGGTTGTACCAAGAGACCCAGTACTTC
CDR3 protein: CASSFGRGLYQETQYF

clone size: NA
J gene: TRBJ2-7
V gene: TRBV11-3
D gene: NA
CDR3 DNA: TGTGCCAGCAGCTTCGATCTAAGAGGGGAGCAGTACTTC
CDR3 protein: CASSFDLRGEQYF

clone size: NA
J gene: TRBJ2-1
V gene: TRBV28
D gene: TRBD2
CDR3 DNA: TGTGCCAGCAGTTTGCGGGATGTAGCGGGGGGGCCGAATGAGCAGTTCTTC
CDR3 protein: CASSLRDVAGGPNEQFF

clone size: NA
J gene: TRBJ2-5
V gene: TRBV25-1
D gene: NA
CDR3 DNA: TGTGCCAGCAGTGACAGGGGCCAAGAGACCCAGTACTTC
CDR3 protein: CASSDRGQETQYF

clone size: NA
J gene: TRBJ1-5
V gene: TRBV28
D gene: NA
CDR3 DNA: TGTGCCAGCAGTTTGGAAGGGCCAGGGGGCAATCAGCCCCAGCATTTT
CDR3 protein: CASSLEGPGGNQPQHF

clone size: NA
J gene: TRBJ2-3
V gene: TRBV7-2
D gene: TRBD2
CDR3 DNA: TGTGCCAGCAGGTCGACACTAGAGCGGGGGGGCCCAGATACGCAGTATTTT
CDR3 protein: CASRSTLERGGPDTQYF

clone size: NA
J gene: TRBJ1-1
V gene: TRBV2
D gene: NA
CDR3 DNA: TGTGCCAGCAGTGTCGGTGAGACTGAAGCTTTCTTT
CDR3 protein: CASSVGETEAFF

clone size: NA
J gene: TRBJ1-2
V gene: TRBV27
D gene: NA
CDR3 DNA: TGTGCCAGCAGTTTAGGCGGCGCATACTATGGCTACACCTTC
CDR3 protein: CASSLGGAYYGYTF

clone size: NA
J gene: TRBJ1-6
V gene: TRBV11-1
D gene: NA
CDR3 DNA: TGTGCCAGCAGCCACGCAGGACAAAAATATAATTCACCCCTCCACTTT
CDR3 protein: CASSHAGQKYNSPLHF

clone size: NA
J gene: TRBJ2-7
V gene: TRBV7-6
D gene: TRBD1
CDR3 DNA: TGTGCCAGCAGCTTAGACAGGGGTGTATCCTACGAGCAGTACTTC
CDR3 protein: CASSLDRGVSYEQYF

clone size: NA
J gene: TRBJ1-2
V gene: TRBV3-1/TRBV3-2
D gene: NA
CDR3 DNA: TGTGCCAGCAGCCAAGAATCCAGGGGATTGCATGGCTACACCTTC
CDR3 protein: CASSQESRGLHGYTF

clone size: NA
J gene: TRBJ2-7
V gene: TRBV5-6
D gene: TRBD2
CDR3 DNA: TGTGCCAGCAGCTTGACCGGGAGGGCCCACGAGCAGTACTTC
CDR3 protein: CASSLTGRAHEQYF

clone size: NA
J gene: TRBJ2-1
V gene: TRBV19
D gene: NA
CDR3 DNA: TGTGCCAGTAGTATTCGGCGATCGTTTTCGGGGAACAATGAGCAGTTCTTC
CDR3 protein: CASSIRRSFSGNNEQFF

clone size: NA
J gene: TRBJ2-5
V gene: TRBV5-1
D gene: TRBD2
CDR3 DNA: TGCGCCAGCAGCTCGAGCGGGGGGGCCACAGAAGAGACCCAGTACTTC
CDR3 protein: CASSSSGGATEETQYF

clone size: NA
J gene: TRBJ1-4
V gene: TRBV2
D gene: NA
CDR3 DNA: TGTGCCAGCAGTGAAGCGCTTCGGGAAAAACTGTTTTTT
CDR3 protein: CASSEALREKLFF

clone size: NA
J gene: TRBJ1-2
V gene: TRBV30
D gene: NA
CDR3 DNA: TGTGCCTGGAGGGTGCAGGGTTCCTATGGCTACACCTTC
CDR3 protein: CAWRVQGSYGYTF

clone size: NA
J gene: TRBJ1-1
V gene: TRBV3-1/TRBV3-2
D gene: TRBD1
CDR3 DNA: TGTGCCAGCAGCAGGGAAACGCGGGACAGGTCCTACACTGAAGCTTTCTTT
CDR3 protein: CASSRETRDRSYTEAFF

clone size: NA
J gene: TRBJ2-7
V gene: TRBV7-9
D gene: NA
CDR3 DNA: TGTGCCAGCAGCGCCCGGACGGGGATCTACGAGCAGTACTTC
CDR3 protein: CASSARTGIYEQYF

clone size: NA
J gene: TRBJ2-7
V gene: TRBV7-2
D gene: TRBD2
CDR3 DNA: TGTGCCAGCAGCCCCCAGCGGGAGGGCCGGTACGAGCAGTACTTC
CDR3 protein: CASSPQREGRYEQYF

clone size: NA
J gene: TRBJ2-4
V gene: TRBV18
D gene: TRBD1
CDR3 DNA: TGTGCCAGCTCACCGGGGACAGGGAACATTCAGTACTTC
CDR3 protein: CASSPGTGNIQYF

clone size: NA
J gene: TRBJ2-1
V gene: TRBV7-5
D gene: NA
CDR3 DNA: TGTGCCAGAAGCTTAGGCGGCAGGGGTCGAGGCAATGAGCAGTTCTTC
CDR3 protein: CARSLGGRGRGNEQFF

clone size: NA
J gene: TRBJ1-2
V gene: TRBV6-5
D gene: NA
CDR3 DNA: TGTGCCAGCAGTTACTTTCCCGGGACTACACATGGCTACACCTTC
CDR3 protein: CASSYFPGTTHGYTF

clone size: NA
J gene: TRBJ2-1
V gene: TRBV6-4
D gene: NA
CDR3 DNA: TGTGCCAGCAGTGTAGGGGCTGGGAATGAGCAGTTCTTC
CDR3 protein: CASSVGAGNEQFF

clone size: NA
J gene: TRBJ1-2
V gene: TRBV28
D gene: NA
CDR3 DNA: TGTGCCAGCAGTTTCCGCGGGCGTCATGGCTACACCTTC
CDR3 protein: CASSFRGRHGYTF

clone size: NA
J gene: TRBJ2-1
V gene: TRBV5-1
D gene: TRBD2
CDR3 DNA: TGCGCCAGCTCCCCCGCGGGTAGCGGGGTCGATGAGCAGTTCTTC
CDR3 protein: CASSPAGSGVDEQFF

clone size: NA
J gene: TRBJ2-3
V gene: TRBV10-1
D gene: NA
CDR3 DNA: TGCGCCAGCAGTGAGACAAACCCTAGGACAGATACGCAGTATTTT
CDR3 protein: CASSETNPRTDTQYF